These T cell receptor beta chains were read from a single sample in a study of T cells in Graves' hyperthyroidism and ophthalmopathy. Each CDR3 protein gets one entry after TCRdb re-called the multiplex PCR reads with MiXCR. The table lists 300,000 to 500,000 distinct CDR3 sequences, around 15% of them singletons, with over 25% in the top ten. Sample: blood. The receptors originated from a man aged 45 to 65 with Graves' ophthalmopathy. The CDR3 runs from the conserved cysteine through the conserved F or W. The order of the fields is CDR3 length, clone size, D gene, J gene, V gene, CDR3 DNA, CDR3 protein. D genes are given only for firm matches. A row's size may be missing; if present it is once, few, many or a size class.

CDR3 length: 13; clone size: -; D gene: -; J gene: TRBJ2-7; V gene: TRBV28; CDR3 DNA: TGTGCCAGCAGTTTGTCTTATACCTACGAGCAGTACTTC; CDR3 protein: CASSLSYTYEQYF
CDR3 length: 15; clone size: many; D gene: TRBD1; J gene: TRBJ1-1; V gene: TRBV5-1; CDR3 DNA: TGCGCCAGCAGGCCGGGACAGGGGGCTGGCACTGAAGCTTTCTTT; CDR3 protein: CASRPGQGAGTEAFF
CDR3 length: 11; clone size: -; D gene: -; J gene: TRBJ2-2; V gene: TRBV13; CDR3 DNA: TGTGCCAGTACACTGGGCGGGGAGCTGTTTTTT; CDR3 protein: CASTLGGELFF
CDR3 length: 12; clone size: few; D gene: -; J gene: TRBJ1-1; V gene: TRBV29-1; CDR3 DNA: TGCAGCGTTGTGGCCCGGGAACCTGAAGCTTTCTTT; CDR3 protein: CSVVAREPEAFF
CDR3 length: 16; clone size: many; D gene: TRBD1; J gene: TRBJ2-1; V gene: TRBV25-1; CDR3 DNA: TGTGCCAGCAGTGGGACAGGGGTTAGTTTAGGCAATGAGCAGTTCTTC; CDR3 protein: CASSGTGVSLGNEQFF
CDR3 length: 15; clone size: many; D gene: -; J gene: TRBJ1-1; V gene: TRBV5-1; CDR3 DNA: TGCGCCAGCAGCTGGGAATCAGTGGTCTCCACTGAAGCTTTCTTT; CDR3 protein: CASSWESVVSTEAFF
CDR3 length: 14; clone size: -; D gene: -; J gene: TRBJ2-7; V gene: TRBV5-5; CDR3 DNA: TGTGCCAGCAGCCGCGAACTCAGAGGCTACGAGCAGTACTTC; CDR3 protein: CASSRELRGYEQYF
CDR3 length: 14; clone size: few; D gene: -; J gene: TRBJ2-3; V gene: TRBV5-5; CDR3 DNA: TGTGCCAGCAGCAGGACAGATTACACAGATACGCAGTATTTT; CDR3 protein: CASSRTDYTDTQYF
CDR3 length: 14; clone size: -; D gene: -; J gene: TRBJ2-1; V gene: TRBV12-3/TRBV12-4; CDR3 DNA: TGTGCCAGCAGCGCAGAAAGTTCTCGGAATGAGCAGTTCTTC; CDR3 protein: CASSAESSRNEQFF
CDR3 length: 15; clone size: many; D gene: TRBD1; J gene: TRBJ2-7; V gene: TRBV12-3/TRBV12-4; CDR3 DNA: TGTGCCAGCAGTTTAGGGGGACAGGTATCCTACGAGCAGTACTTC; CDR3 protein: CASSLGGQVSYEQYF
CDR3 length: 17; clone size: -; D gene: -; J gene: TRBJ1-6; V gene: TRBV4-1; CDR3 DNA: TGCGCCAGCAGCCAAGAGGCCCCGCCGGGGAACAATTCACCCCTCCACTTT; CDR3 protein: CASSQEAPPGNNSPLHF
CDR3 length: 16; clone size: many; D gene: -; J gene: TRBJ1-1; V gene: TRBV18; CDR3 DNA: TGTGCCAGCTCACCACTTGCAGCCCAGGGTATCCCTGAAGCTTTCTTT; CDR3 protein: CASSPLAAQGIPEAFF
CDR3 length: 14; clone size: many; D gene: -; J gene: TRBJ2-7; V gene: TRBV2; CDR3 DNA: TGTGCCAGCAGTGACACTGATCCAGTCTACGAGCAGTACTTC; CDR3 protein: CASSDTDPVYEQYF
CDR3 length: 12; clone size: few; D gene: -; J gene: TRBJ2-3; V gene: TRBV10-3; CDR3 DNA: TGTGCCATCAGTGAGACCCCCCCGTCAGAGTATTTT; CDR3 protein: CAISETPPSEYF
CDR3 length: 17; clone size: -; D gene: -; J gene: TRBJ2-1; V gene: TRBV19; CDR3 DNA: TGTGCCAGTAGTGGGGGTACCGGACAGAGCTCCTACAATGAGCAGTTCTTC; CDR3 protein: CASSGGTGQSSYNEQFF
CDR3 length: 16; clone size: -; D gene: -; J gene: TRBJ2-2; V gene: TRBV25-1; CDR3 DNA: TGTGCCAGCAGTGACCTTCTGGGGACCCTCACCGGGGAGCTGTTTTTT; CDR3 protein: CASSDLLGTLTGELFF
CDR3 length: 14; clone size: -; D gene: TRBD2; J gene: TRBJ2-2; V gene: TRBV7-7; CDR3 DNA: TGTGCTAGCAGCTTTAGCGGGGGCACCGGGGAGCTGTTTTTT; CDR3 protein: CASSFSGGTGELFF
CDR3 length: 16; clone size: few; D gene: -; J gene: TRBJ2-4; V gene: TRBV4-2; CDR3 DNA: TGTGCCAGCAGGGACGAATTAACATCCGCCAAAAACATTCAGTACTTC; CDR3 protein: CASRDELTSAKNIQYF
CDR3 length: 18; clone size: many; D gene: -; J gene: TRBJ1-5; V gene: TRBV20-1; CDR3 DNA: TGCAGTGCAGTTACCCCCGGACAAAAAACGAGAAGCAATCAGCCCCAGCATTTT; CDR3 protein: CSAVTPGQKTRSNQPQHF
CDR3 length: 15; clone size: -; D gene: TRBD1; J gene: TRBJ2-3; V gene: TRBV5-4; CDR3 DNA: TGTGCCAGCAGCTTTAACAGGGGGTACACAGATACGCAGTATTTT; CDR3 protein: CASSFNRGYTDTQYF
CDR3 length: 17; clone size: many; D gene: TRBD2; J gene: TRBJ2-1; V gene: TRBV3-1; CDR3 DNA: TGTGCCAGCACTCTGGGACTAGCGGGGACCTCCTACAATGAGCAGTTCTTC; CDR3 protein: CASTLGLAGTSYNEQFF
CDR3 length: 14; clone size: -; D gene: TRBD1; J gene: TRBJ1-1; V gene: TRBV19; CDR3 DNA: TGTGCCAGTGGACAGGGACAGAAGAACACTGAAGCTTTCTTT; CDR3 protein: CASGQGQKNTEAFF
CDR3 length: 16; clone size: many; D gene: TRBD2; J gene: TRBJ2-7; V gene: TRBV20-1; CDR3 DNA: TGCAGTGCTAGAGATCATTTGGGACTAGTGGGTAACGAGCAGTACTTC; CDR3 protein: CSARDHLGLVGNEQYF
CDR3 length: 14; clone size: many; D gene: TRBD2; J gene: TRBJ2-1; V gene: TRBV7-9; CDR3 DNA: TGTGCCAGCAGATCGGGACTAGCGGACAATGAGCAGTTCTTC; CDR3 protein: CASRSGLADNEQFF
CDR3 length: 15; clone size: many; D gene: TRBD2; J gene: TRBJ2-1; V gene: TRBV19; CDR3 DNA: TGTGCCAGTAGGCGACGCGGGGGCTCCTACAATGAGCAGTTCTTC; CDR3 protein: CASRRRGGSYNEQFF
CDR3 length: 16; clone size: many; D gene: TRBD2; J gene: TRBJ2-1; V gene: TRBV7-9; CDR3 DNA: TGTGCCAGCAGCCCGCAGACTAGCGGGCCTTACAATGAGCAGTTCTTC; CDR3 protein: CASSPQTSGPYNEQFF
CDR3 length: 16; clone size: many; D gene: TRBD1; J gene: TRBJ2-1; V gene: TRBV7-6; CDR3 DNA: TGTGCCAGCAGCTTAGGTTTGGGACAGGGGATCAATGAGCAGTTCTTC; CDR3 protein: CASSLGLGQGINEQFF
CDR3 length: 14; clone size: many; D gene: TRBD2; J gene: TRBJ2-7; V gene: TRBV3-1; CDR3 DNA: TGTGCCAGCAGCCAAGTGGCGGGAGCGAGTGAGCAGTACTTC; CDR3 protein: CASSQVAGASEQYF
CDR3 length: 13; clone size: -; D gene: TRBD2; J gene: TRBJ2-5; V gene: TRBV20-1; CDR3 DNA: TGCAGTGCCAGGAGGGGCGGGGGGGAGACCCAGTACTTC; CDR3 protein: CSARRGGGETQYF
CDR3 length: 12; clone size: many; D gene: -; J gene: TRBJ2-7; V gene: TRBV18; CDR3 DNA: TGTGCCAGCTCACAACAGAACTCCGAGCAGTACTTC; CDR3 protein: CASSQQNSEQYF
CDR3 length: 12; clone size: -; D gene: -; J gene: TRBJ1-4; V gene: TRBV2; CDR3 DNA: TGTGCCAGCCGGGACGGGAATGAAAAACTGTTTTTT; CDR3 protein: CASRDGNEKLFF
CDR3 length: 15; clone size: many; D gene: TRBD1; J gene: TRBJ2-7; V gene: TRBV24-1; CDR3 DNA: TGTGCCACCAGTCCGGGACAGGGGACGTCCTACGAGCAGTACTTC; CDR3 protein: CATSPGQGTSYEQYF
CDR3 length: 13; clone size: many; D gene: -; J gene: TRBJ1-2; V gene: TRBV11-2; CDR3 DNA: TGTGCCAGCAGCTCGAGCGGGAGTTATGGCTACACCTTC; CDR3 protein: CASSSSGSYGYTF
CDR3 length: 17; clone size: many; D gene: -; J gene: TRBJ1-1; V gene: TRBV12-3/TRBV12-4; CDR3 DNA: TGTGCCAGCAGTTTAGCGGGCACGGGGGGACGGAACACTGAAGCTTTCTTT; CDR3 protein: CASSLAGTGGRNTEAFF
CDR3 length: 16; clone size: -; D gene: -; J gene: TRBJ2-1; V gene: TRBV3-1; CDR3 DNA: TGTGCCAGCAGCCAATTCAGAAGGGAGAGGGACAATGAGCAGTTCTTC; CDR3 protein: CASSQFRRERDNEQFF
CDR3 length: 15; clone size: -; D gene: -; J gene: TRBJ2-5; V gene: TRBV5-1; CDR3 DNA: TGCGCCAGCAGCTTGGCGGCAGGGAGCAAGGAGACCCAGTACTTC; CDR3 protein: CASSLAAGSKETQYF
CDR3 length: 14; clone size: many; D gene: -; J gene: TRBJ1-1; V gene: TRBV28; CDR3 DNA: TGTGCCAGCAGTAGAGGGGGGACGGACACTGAAGCTTTCTTT; CDR3 protein: CASSRGGTDTEAFF
CDR3 length: 16; clone size: -; D gene: TRBD2; J gene: TRBJ2-7; V gene: TRBV12-5; CDR3 DNA: TGTGCTAGTGGTTTGGTTGGTCTAGCGGACTCCTACGAGCAGTACTTC; CDR3 protein: CASGLVGLADSYEQYF
CDR3 length: 17; clone size: many; D gene: TRBD2; J gene: TRBJ2-3; V gene: TRBV5-1; CDR3 DNA: TGCGCCAGCAGCTTGGCCGCGGGAGGCCAAAGCACAGATACGCAGTATTTT; CDR3 protein: CASSLAAGGQSTDTQYF
CDR3 length: 16; clone size: -; D gene: TRBD2; J gene: TRBJ2-2; V gene: TRBV29-1; CDR3 DNA: TGCAGCGTTGTAAGCGTGGCGGGAGTGGTCACCGGGGAGCTGTTTTTT; CDR3 protein: CSVVSVAGVVTGELFF
CDR3 length: 14; clone size: many; D gene: TRBD1; J gene: TRBJ1-6; V gene: TRBV12-3/TRBV12-4; CDR3 DNA: TGTGCCAGCAGAGGACAGGGCTATAATTCACCCCTCCACTTT; CDR3 protein: CASRGQGYNSPLHF
CDR3 length: 14; clone size: many; D gene: -; J gene: TRBJ2-7; V gene: TRBV20-1; CDR3 DNA: TGCAGTGCTAGTTTGGAGGGGGCTGCCTACGAGCAGTACTTC; CDR3 protein: CSASLEGAAYEQYF
CDR3 length: 15; clone size: -; D gene: -; J gene: TRBJ2-1; V gene: TRBV7-2; CDR3 DNA: TGTGCCAGCACCAGGGTGGGGGCCGGGGGGCATGAGCAGTTCTTC; CDR3 protein: CASTRVGAGGHEQFF
CDR3 length: 19; clone size: many; D gene: -; J gene: TRBJ2-3; V gene: TRBV3-1; CDR3 DNA: TGTGCCAGCAGCCAGATCGGTGCCCCATTTAGGGTACTCACAGATACGCAGTATTTT; CDR3 protein: CASSQIGAPFRVLTDTQYF
CDR3 length: 15; clone size: -; D gene: TRBD1; J gene: TRBJ2-1; V gene: TRBV12-3/TRBV12-4; CDR3 DNA: TGTGCCAGCAGTTCGGACAGGGGTGGTGGGAATGAGCAGTTCTTC; CDR3 protein: CASSSDRGGGNEQFF
CDR3 length: 14; clone size: many; D gene: TRBD2; J gene: TRBJ2-7; V gene: TRBV2; CDR3 DNA: TGTGCCAGCACCTGGACTAGCGGGTCCTACGAGCAGTACTTC; CDR3 protein: CASTWTSGSYEQYF
CDR3 length: 16; clone size: many; D gene: TRBD2; J gene: TRBJ2-1; V gene: TRBV5-1; CDR3 DNA: TGCGCCAGCAGCTTGGGGGCTAGCGGGCCCTACAATGAGCAGTTCTTC; CDR3 protein: CASSLGASGPYNEQFF
CDR3 length: 14; clone size: many; D gene: -; J gene: TRBJ2-1; V gene: TRBV27; CDR3 DNA: TGTGCCAGCAGTACCTCAACTAGCTTCAATGAGCAGTTCTTC; CDR3 protein: CASSTSTSFNEQFF
CDR3 length: 16; clone size: few; D gene: -; J gene: TRBJ2-6; V gene: TRBV30; CDR3 DNA: TGTGCCTGCGCGAGCGTCCAGAGCTCTGGGGCCAACGTCCTGACTTTC; CDR3 protein: CACASVQSSGANVLTF
CDR3 length: 14; clone size: -; D gene: TRBD2; J gene: TRBJ2-5; V gene: TRBV7-2; CDR3 DNA: TGTGCCAGCAGCGAACTAGCGGGAGAAGAGACCCAGTACTTC; CDR3 protein: CASSELAGEETQYF
CDR3 length: 15; clone size: many; D gene: TRBD2; J gene: TRBJ2-7; V gene: TRBV12-3/TRBV12-4; CDR3 DNA: TGTGCCAGCAGTGTAGGACTAGCGGGAGAGGGCGAGCAGTACTTC; CDR3 protein: CASSVGLAGEGEQYF
CDR3 length: 14; clone size: many; D gene: -; J gene: TRBJ2-1; V gene: TRBV29-1; CDR3 DNA: TGCAGCGTTGTGTTGATACTTGGGGGCAATGAGCAGTTCTTC; CDR3 protein: CSVVLILGGNEQFF
CDR3 length: 13; clone size: -; D gene: -; J gene: TRBJ2-7; V gene: TRBV20-1; CDR3 DNA: TGCAGTGCCGTGCCCCCCAGCTCCTACGAGCAGTACTTC; CDR3 protein: CSAVPPSSYEQYF